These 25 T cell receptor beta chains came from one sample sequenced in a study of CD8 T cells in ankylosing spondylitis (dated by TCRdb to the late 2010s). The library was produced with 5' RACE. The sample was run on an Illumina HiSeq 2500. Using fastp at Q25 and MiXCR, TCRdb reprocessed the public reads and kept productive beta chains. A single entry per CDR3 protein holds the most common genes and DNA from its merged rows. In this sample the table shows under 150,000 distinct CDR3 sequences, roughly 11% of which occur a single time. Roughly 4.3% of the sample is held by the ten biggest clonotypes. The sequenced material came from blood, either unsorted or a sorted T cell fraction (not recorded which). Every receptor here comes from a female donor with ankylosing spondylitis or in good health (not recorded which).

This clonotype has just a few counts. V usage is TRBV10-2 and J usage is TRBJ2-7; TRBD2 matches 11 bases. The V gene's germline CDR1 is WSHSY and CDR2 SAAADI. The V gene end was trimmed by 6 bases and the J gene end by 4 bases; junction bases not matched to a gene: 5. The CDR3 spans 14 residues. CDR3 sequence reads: CASSRLAGSYEQYF. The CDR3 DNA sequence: TGCGCCAGCAGCAGACTAGCGGGATCTTACGAGCAGTACTTC.

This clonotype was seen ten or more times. The CDR3 loop reads CASSLDQYNEQFF. Written as DNA, the CDR3 is TGTGCCAGCAGCTTAGACCAGTACAATGAGCAGTTCTTC. The V call is TRBV11-2, the J call TRBJ2-1; D not certain. Germline V gene data show CDR1 as SGHAT and CDR2 as FQNNGV. CDR3 length: 13 residues. The ends were cut back, 0 bases at V and 4 bases at J, with 4 bases in the middle.

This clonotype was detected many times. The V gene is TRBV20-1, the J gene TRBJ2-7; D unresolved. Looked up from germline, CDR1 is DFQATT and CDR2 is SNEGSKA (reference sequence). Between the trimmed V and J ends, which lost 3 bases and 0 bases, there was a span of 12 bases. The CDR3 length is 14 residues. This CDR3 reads CSARVDLASYEQYF. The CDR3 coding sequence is TGCAGTGCTAGGGTCGATCTGGCCTCCTACGAGCAGTACTTC.

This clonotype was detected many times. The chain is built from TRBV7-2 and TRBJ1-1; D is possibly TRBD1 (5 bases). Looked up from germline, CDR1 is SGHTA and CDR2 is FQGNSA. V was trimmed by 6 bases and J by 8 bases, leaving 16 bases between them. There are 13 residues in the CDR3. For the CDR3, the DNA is TGTGCCAGCAGAGCAAACAGGTTGGCGGAAGCTTTCTTT. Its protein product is CASRANRLAEAFF. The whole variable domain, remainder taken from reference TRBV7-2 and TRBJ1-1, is GAGVSQSPSNKVTEKGKDVELRCDPISGHTALYWYRQSLGQGLEFLIYFQGNSAPDKSGLPSDRFSAERTGGSVSTLTIQRTQQEDSAVYLCASRANRLAEAFFGQGTRLTVV.

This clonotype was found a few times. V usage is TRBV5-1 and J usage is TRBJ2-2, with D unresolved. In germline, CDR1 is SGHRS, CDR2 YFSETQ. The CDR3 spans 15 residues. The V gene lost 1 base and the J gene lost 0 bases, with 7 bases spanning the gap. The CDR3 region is CASSLQASNTGELFF. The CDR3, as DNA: TGCGCCAGCAGCTTGCAGGCCTCGAACACCGGGGAGCTGTTTTTT.

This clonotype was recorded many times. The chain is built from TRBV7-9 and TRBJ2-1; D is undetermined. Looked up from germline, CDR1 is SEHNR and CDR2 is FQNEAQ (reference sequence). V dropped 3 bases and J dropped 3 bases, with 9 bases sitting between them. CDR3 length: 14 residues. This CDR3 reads CASSFVQLYNEQFF. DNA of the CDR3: TGTGCCAGCAGCTTCGTACAGCTCTACAATGAGCAGTTCTTC.

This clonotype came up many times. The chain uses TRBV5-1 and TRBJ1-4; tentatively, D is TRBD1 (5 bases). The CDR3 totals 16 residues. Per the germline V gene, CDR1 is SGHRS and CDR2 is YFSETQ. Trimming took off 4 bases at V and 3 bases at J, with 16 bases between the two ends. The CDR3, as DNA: TGCGCCAGCAGCCCAAGAGGGGCGCCGGCTAATGAAAAACTGTTTTTT. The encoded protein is CASSPRGAPANEKLFF.

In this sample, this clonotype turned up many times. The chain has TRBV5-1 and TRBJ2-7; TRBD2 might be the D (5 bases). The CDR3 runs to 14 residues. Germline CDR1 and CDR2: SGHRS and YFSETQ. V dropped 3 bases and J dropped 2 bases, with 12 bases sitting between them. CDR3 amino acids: CASSWTEVAYEQYF. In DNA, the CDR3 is TGCGCCAGCAGCTGGACGGAGGTAGCCTACGAGCAGTACTTC.

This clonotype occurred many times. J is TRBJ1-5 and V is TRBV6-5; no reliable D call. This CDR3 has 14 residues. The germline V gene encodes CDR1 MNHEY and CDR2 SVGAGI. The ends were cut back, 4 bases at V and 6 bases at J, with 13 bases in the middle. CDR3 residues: CASSSGRGSQPQHF. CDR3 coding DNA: TGTGCCAGCAGTTCCGGACGAGGTAGTCAGCCCCAGCATTTT.

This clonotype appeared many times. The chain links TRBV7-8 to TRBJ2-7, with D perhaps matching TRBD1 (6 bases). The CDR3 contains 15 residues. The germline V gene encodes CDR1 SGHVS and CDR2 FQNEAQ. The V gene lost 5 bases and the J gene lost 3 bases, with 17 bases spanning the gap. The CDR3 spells CASSPTSPGVYEQYF. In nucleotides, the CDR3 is TGTGCCAGCAGCCCTACCTCTCCAGGGGTCTACGAGCAGTACTTC.

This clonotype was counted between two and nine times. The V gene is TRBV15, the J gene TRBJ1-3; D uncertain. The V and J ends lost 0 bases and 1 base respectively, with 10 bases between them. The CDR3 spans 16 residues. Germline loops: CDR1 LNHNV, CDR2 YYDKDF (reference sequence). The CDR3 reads CATSREGRRSGNTIYF. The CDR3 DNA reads TGTGCCACCAGCAGAGAAGGGAGGAGGTCTGGAAACACCATATATTTT.

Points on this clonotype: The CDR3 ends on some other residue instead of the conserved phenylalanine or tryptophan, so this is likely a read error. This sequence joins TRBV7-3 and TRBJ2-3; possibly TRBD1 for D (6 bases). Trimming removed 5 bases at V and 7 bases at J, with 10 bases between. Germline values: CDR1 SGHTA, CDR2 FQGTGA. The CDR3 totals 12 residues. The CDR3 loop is CASSLRGHTQYS. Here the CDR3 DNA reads TGTGCCAGCAGCCTCAGGGGTCATACGCAGTATTCT.

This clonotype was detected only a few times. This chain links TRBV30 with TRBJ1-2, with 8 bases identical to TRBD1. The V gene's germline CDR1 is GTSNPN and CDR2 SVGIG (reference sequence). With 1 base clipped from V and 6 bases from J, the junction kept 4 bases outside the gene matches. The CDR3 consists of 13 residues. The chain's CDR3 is CAWSADRVDGYTF. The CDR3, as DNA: TGTGCCTGGAGTGCGGACAGGGTGGATGGCTACACCTTC.

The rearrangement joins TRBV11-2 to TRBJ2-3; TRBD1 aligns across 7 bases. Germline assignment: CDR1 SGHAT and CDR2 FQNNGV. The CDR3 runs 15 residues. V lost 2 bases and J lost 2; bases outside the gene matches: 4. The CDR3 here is CASSLLTGDTDTQYF. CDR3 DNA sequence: TGTGCCAGCAGCTTACTTACAGGGGACACAGATACGCAGTATTTT. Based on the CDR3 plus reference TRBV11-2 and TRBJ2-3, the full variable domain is EAGVAQSPRYKIIEKRQSVAFWCNPISGHATLYWYQQILGQGPKLLIQFQNNGVVDDSQLPKDRFSAERLKGVDSTLKIQPAKLEDSAVYLCASSLLTGDTDTQYFGPGTRLTVL.

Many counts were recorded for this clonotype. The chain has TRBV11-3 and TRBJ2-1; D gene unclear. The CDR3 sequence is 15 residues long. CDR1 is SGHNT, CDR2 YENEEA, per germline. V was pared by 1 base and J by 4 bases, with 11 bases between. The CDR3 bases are TGTGCCAGCAGCTTAGGACCTTCTCTTTACAATGAGCAGTTCTTC. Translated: CASSLGPSLYNEQFF.

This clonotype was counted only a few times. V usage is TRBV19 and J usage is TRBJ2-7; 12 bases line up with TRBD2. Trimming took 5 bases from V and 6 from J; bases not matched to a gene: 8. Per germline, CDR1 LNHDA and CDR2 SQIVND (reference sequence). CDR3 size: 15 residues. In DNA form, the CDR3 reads TGTGCCAGTAGTCCCGGACTAGCGGGGTTGCGCGAGCAGTACTTC. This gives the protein CASSPGLAGLREQYF.

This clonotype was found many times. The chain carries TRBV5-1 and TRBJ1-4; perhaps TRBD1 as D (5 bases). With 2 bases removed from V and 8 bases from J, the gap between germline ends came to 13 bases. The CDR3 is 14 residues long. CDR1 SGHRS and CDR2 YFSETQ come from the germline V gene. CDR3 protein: CASSFGGVHEKLFF. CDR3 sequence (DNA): TGCGCCAGCAGCTTCGGGGGAGTACACGAAAAACTGTTTTTT.

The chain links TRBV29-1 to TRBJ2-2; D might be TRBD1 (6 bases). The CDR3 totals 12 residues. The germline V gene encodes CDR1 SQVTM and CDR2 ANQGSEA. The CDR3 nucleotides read TGCAGTGCTTTACAGGGACACGGGGAGCTGTTTTTT. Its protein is CSALQGHGELFF.

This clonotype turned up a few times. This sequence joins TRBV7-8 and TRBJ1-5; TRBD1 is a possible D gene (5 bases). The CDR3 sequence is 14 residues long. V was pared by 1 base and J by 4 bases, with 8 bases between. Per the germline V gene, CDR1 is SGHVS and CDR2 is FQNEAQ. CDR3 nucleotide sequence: TGTGCCAGCAGCTTAGAGGGGCTAAATCAGCCCCAGCATTTT. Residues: CASSLEGLNQPQHF.

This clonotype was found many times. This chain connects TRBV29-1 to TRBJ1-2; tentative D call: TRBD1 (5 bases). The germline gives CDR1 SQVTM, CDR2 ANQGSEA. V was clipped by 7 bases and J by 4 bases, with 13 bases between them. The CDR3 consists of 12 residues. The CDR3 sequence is CSGEQVTYGYTF. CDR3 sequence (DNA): TGCAGCGGCGAACAGGTGACCTATGGCTACACCTTC.

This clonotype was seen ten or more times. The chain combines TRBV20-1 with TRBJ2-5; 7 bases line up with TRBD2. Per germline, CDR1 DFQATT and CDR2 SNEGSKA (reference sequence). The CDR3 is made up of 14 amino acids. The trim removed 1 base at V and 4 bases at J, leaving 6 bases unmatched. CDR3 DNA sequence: TGCAGTGCTAGAGGGGAGGGCAACCGAGAGACCCAGTACTTC. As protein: CSARGEGNRETQYF.

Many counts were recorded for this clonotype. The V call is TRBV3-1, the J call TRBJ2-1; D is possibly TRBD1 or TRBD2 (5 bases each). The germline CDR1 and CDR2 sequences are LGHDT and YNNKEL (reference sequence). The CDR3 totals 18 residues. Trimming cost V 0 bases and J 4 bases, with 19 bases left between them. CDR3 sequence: CASSQDIPLGTQYNEQFF. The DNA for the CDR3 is TGTGCCAGCAGCCAAGATATTCCTTTAGGGACCCAATACAATGAGCAGTTCTTC.

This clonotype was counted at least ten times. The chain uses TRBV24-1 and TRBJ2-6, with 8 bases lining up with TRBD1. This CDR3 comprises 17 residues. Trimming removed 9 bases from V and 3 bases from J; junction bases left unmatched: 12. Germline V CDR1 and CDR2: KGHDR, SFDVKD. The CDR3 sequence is CATGTVTGEDGANVLTF. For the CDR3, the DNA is TGTGCCACCGGGACCGTGACAGGGGAAGATGGGGCCAACGTCCTGACTTTC.

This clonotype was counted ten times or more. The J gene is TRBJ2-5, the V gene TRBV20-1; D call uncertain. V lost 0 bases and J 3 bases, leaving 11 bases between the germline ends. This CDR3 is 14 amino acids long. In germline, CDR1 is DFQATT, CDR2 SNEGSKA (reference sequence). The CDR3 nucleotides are TGCAGTGCTAGAGATACCCGACGGAAAGAGACCCAGTACTTC. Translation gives CSARDTRRKETQYF.

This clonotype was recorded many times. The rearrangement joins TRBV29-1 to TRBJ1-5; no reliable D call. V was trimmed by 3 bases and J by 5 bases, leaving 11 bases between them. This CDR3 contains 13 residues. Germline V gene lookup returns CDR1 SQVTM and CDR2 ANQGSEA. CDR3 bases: TGCAGCGTTGATCTAGGAGATCATCAGCCCCAGCATTTT. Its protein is CSVDLGDHQPQHF. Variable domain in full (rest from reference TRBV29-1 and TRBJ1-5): SAVISQKPSRDICQRGTSLTIQCQVDSQVTMMFWYRQQPGQSLTLIATANQGSEATYESGFVIDKFPISRPNLTFSTLTVSNMSPEDSSIYLCSVDLGDHQPQHFGDGTRLSIL.